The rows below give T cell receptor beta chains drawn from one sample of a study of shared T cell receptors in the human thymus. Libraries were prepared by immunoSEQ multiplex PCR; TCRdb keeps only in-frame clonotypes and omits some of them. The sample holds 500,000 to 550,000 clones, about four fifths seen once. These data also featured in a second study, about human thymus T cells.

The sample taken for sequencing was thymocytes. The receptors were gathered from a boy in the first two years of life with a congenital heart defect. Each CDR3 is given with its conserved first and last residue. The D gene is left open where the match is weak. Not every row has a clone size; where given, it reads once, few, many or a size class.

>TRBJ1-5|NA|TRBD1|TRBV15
TGTGCCACCATCTCAGCCCCCCGGACAGGTAGCAATCAGCCCCAGCATTTT
CATISAPRTGSNQPQHF
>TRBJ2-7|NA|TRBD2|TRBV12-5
TGTGCTAGTGGCTCGGGACTAGCGGGGTGGGGCCCCTACGAGCAGTACTTC
CASGSGLAGWGPYEQYF
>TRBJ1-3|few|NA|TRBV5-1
TGCGCCAGCAGCTTTAAAGGAGGAGGAAACACCATATATTTT
CASSFKGGGNTIYF
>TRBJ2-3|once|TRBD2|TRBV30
TGTGCCTGGAGGCAGACTAGCGGGAGTGTGGATACGCAGTATTTT
CAWRQTSGSVDTQYF
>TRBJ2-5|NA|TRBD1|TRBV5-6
TGTGCCAGCAGCCCCGTTGGACAGGGGGAAGAGACCCAGTACTTC
CASSPVGQGEETQYF
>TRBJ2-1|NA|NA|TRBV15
TGTGCCACCAGCAGAGATCCCACCCAGGCCAGGCTAGCGAGGCGGAATGAGCAGTTCTTC
CATSRDPTQARLARRNEQFF
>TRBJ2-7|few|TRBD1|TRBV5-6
TGTGCCAGCAGCCGGGACAGGGGACTGCCGACGGACGAGCAGTACTTC
CASSRDRGLPTDEQYF
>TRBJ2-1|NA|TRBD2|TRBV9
TGTGCCAGCAGCGCCCGGGGTAGCGGGAGGCTTTACAATGAGCAGTTCTTC
CASSARGSGRLYNEQFF
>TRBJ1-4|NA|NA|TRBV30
TGTGCCTGGAGTCCGCCGTTCGGTGAAAAACTGTTTTTT
CAWSPPFGEKLFF
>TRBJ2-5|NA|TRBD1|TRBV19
TGTGCCAGTAGGGGACAGGGACGGCTTACCCAGTACTTC
CASRGQGRLTQYF
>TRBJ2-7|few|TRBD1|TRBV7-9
TGTGCCAGCAGCTCTACAGGGGGCTACGAGCAGTACTTC
CASSSTGGYEQYF
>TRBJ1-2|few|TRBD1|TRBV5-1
TGCGCCAGCAGCTTTTGGACAGGGGGCCCTACAGGCTATGGCTACACCTTC
CASSFWTGGPTGYGYTF
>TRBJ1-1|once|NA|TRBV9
TGTGCCAGCAGCGTAGACCGAAGTAGGGGCCACACTGAAGCTTTCTTT
CASSVDRSRGHTEAFF
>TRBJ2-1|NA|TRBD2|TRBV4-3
TGCGCCAGCAGCCATTTAGCGGGAGGGCCTACCTATGAGCAGTTCTTC
CASSHLAGGPTYEQFF
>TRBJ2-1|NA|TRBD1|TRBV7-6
TGTGCCAGCAGCTTATGGGCAGGGACAGGGGAGGTTGTAAATGAGCAGTTCTTC
CASSLWAGTGEVVNEQFF
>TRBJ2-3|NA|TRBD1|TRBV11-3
TGTGCCAGCAGCTTTAGGGGGCGCGGGACAGATACGCAGTATTTT
CASSFRGRGTDTQYF
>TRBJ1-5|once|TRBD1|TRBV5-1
TGCGCCAGCAGCTTGGGGACAGGGGCAGAAAGCAGCAATCAGCCCCAGCATTTT
CASSLGTGAESSNQPQHF
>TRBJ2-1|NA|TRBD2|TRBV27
TGTGCCAGCAGTGGACTAGCGGGAGCCCCCCCCAATGAGCAGTTCTTC
CASSGLAGAPPNEQFF
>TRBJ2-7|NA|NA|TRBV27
TGTGCCAGCAGTTTCGGAGACGCCTCCTACGAGCAGTACTTC
CASSFGDASYEQYF
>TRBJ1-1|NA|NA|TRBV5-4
TGTGCCAGCAGCTTGGAAGAGGTGGGCAGGGCGGACGGGCGAGCTTTCTTT
CASSLEEVGRADGRAFF
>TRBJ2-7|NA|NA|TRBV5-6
TGTGCCAGCAGCTTGCCGCCCCCACTCAGGGCCCCCTACGAGCAGTACTTC
CASSLPPPLRAPYEQYF
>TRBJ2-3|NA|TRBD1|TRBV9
TGTGCCAGCACCGGACAGGATTCTGATTCCAACTCTAGCACAGATACGCAGTATTTT
CASTGQDSDSNSSTDTQYF
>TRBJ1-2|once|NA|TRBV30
TGTGCCTGGAGGACAGATAACTATGGCTACACCTTC
CAWRTDNYGYTF
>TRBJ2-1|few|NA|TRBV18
TGTGCCAGCTCACCGCAGAGGAGCCGCGTCGTTGACAATGAGCAGTTCTTC
CASSPQRSRVVDNEQFF
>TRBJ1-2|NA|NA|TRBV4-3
TGCGCCAGCAGCCAAGATATGCTTGGGGGCGCGGATGGCTACACCTTC
CASSQDMLGGADGYTF
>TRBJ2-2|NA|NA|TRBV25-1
TGTGCCAGCAGTGCCCCGTCCAGCGCAGGGGAAATAACCGGGGAGCTGTTTTTT
CASSAPSSAGEITGELFF
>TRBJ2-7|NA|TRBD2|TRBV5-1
TGCGCCAGCAGCTTCAAGACTAGCGGGAGATACGAGCAGTACTTC
CASSFKTSGRYEQYF
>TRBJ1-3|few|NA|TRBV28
TGTGCCAGCAGTCAACAGGTGCCCAAGCCGTACTCTGGAAACACCATATATTTT
CASSQQVPKPYSGNTIYF
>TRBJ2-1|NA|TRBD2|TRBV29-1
TGCAGCTTTCAGAGCGGGAGGCGTCACAATGAGCAGTTCTTC
CSFQSGRRHNEQFF
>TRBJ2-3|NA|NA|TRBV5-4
TGTGCCAGCAGTCTTAGACAGGGAGGATCAGATACGCAGTATTTT
CASSLRQGGSDTQYF
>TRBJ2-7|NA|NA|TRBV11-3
TGTGCCAGCAGCTTAGTCCGCGGCTACGAGCAGTACTTC
CASSLVRGYEQYF
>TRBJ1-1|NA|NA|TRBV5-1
TGCGCCAGCAGAGAGAGGAGTCACAGGGTGATCACTGAAGCTTTCTTT
CASRERSHRVITEAFF
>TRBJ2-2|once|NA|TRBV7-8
TGTGCCAGCAGCCAGGAGGTGCCCCCCGGGGAGCTGTTTTTT
CASSQEVPPGELFF